This T cell receptor (beta chain) originates from a study of shared T cell receptors in the human thymus (dated by TCRdb to the early 2020s). The study in broad terms: The study investigated the way shared, self-reactive T-cell receptor alpha chains are produced in the human thymus.

A word on this clone: This clone's antigen is unknown. No qualities accompany the bases; no much larger clone lies one base away.

Library preparation was by the immunoSEQ multiplex PCR assay. Held by TCRdb, this immuneACCESS table contains in-frame sequences only and omits some clones. Under half of the omission traces to an unresolved V gene where checked; the cause of the rest is unknown. The table for this sample lists 540,000 or so clones; approximately 80% of them were counted only once. Of the sample, about 0.014% falls within the top ten clones. Reading the germline V gene gives CDR1 SQVTM and CDR2 ANQGSEA. Its CDR3 holds 12 amino acids, cysteine through phenylalanine. Solely the CDR3 DNA is kept, with 36 bases framed from the first base. The junction shows trimming of 5 bases on V and 3 bases on J, and the gene matches do not reach 3 bases of it. Separately, the same data were catalogued under a study of human thymus T cells. The second source states: In Finland, the donors were immunologically healthy infants who were having open corrective cardiac surgery for congenital heart defects. Thymus tissue was collected as surgical resects that were removed during corrective cardiac surgery. V and J gene segment usage appeared biased in both thymic and peripheral blood repertoires. Highly overlapping thymic TCR repertoires among unrelated individuals were reported in the related research. TCR alpha and beta repertoires from roughly eight infant thymus samples and four related peripheral blood samples were characterized in the study. The cohort included over five male and two female infants, with donor ages spanning 7 to 244 days. Thymocytes were released mechanically from tissue and stored at -70 °C as pellets of roughly 9-31 million cells. Genomic DNA was extracted from frozen cell pellets with a QIAsymphony instrument. The immunoSEQ multiplex PCR assay was used to amplify the TCRB and TCRAD loci from a standardized amount of quality-controlled genomic DNA. The amplicons covered the V(D)J region and were long enough to include the CDR3 and to identify the V and J genes. Through the commercial immunoSEQ service, the amplicons were sequenced on an Illumina platform. Corrections for primer bias and sequencing errors followed previously described methods, while TCRAD and TCRB definitions were based on the IMGT database. Analysis of the repertoires was done with immunoSEQ Analyzer 3.0 and VDJTools and included basic statistics, V/J segment usage, diversity estimates, rarefaction and pairwise overlap. Diversity was estimated with Chao1, ChaoE, Efron-Thisted, Shannon and inverse Simpson indices, and also on datasets down-sampled to the smallest sample. Repertoire overlap was assessed by strict matching of CDR3 nucleotide sequence, V gene and J gene, and clustering was done by Jaccard-based multidimensional scaling. Thymus samples yielded on average roughly 810,000 unique TCRB clonotypes, compared with 80,000 to 85,000 from blood samples.

Sequenced sample: thymocytes. The receptor was derived from a boy under two years old with a congenital heart defect. Donor details come from another sample of the same person, matched by shared clones. Here the chain combines TRBV29-1 and TRBJ1-1, with 7 bases matching TRBD1. Read as DNA, the sequence is TGCAGCGTTTTAACAGGGGACACTGAAGCTTTCTTT. It is translated as CSVLTGDTEAFF.